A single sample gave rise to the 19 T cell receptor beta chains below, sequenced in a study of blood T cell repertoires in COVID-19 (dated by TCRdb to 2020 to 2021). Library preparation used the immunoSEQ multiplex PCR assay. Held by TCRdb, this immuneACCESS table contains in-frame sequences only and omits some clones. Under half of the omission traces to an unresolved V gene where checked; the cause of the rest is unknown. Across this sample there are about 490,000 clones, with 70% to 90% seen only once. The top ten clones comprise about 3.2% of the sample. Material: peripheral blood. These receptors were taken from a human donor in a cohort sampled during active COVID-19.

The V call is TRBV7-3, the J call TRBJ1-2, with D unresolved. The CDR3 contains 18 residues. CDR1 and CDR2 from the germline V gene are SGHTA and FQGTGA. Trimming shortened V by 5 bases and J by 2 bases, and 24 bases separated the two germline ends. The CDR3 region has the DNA TGTGCCAGCAGCCCCCAGGAAATTAGACCCCGACGGAACTATGGCTACACCTTC. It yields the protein CASSPQEIRPRRNYGYTF.

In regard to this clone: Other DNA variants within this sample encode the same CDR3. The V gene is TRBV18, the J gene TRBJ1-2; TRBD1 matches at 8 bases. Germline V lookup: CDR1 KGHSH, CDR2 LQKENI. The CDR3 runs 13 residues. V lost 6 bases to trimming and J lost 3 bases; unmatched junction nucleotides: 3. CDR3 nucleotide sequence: TGTGCCAGCTCGCCGGACAGGGACTATGGCTACACCTTC. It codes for CASSPDRDYGYTF.

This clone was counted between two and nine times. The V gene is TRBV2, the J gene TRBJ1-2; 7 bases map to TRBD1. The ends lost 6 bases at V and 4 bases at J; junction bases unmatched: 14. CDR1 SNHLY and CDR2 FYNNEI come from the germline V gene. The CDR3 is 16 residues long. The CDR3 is CASRGGEGMGGYGYTF. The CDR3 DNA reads TGTGCCAGCAGAGGGGGCGAGGGTATGGGTGGCTATGGCTACACCTTC.

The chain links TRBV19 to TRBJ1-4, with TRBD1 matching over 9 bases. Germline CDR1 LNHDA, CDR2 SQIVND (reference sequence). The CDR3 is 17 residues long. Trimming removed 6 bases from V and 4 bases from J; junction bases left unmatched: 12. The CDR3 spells CASRRTGTGHVNEKLFF. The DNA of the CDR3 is TGTGCCAGTAGGCGGACCGGGACAGGGCACGTTAATGAAAAACTGTTTTTT.

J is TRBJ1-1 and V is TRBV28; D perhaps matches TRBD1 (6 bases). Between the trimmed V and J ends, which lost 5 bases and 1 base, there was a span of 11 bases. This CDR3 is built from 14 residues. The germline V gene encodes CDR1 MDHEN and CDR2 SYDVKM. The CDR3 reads CASSEGRGNTEAFF. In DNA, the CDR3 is TGTGCCAGCAGTGAAGGCAGGGGGAACACTGAAGCTTTCTTT.

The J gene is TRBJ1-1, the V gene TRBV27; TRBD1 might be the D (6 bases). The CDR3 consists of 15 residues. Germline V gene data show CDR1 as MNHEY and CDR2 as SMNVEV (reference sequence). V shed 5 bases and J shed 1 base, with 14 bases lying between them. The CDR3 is CASSNPRGPNTEAFF. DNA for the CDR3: TGTGCCAGCAGTAACCCCAGGGGCCCGAACACTGAAGCTTTCTTT.

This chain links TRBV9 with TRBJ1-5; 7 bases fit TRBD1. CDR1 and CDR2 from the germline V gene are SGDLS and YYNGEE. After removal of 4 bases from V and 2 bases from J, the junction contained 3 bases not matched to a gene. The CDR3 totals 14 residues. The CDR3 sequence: CASSPTGGNQPQHF. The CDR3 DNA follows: TGTGCCAGCAGCCCTACAGGGGGCAATCAGCCCCAGCATTTT.

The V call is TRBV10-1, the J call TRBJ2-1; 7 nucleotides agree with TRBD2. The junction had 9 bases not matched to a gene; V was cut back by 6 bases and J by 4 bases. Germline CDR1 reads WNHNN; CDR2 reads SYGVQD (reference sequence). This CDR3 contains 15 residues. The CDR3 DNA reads TGCGCCAGCAGCGATTCACCGGGACTATACAATGAGCAGTTCTTC. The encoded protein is CASSDSPGLYNEQFF.

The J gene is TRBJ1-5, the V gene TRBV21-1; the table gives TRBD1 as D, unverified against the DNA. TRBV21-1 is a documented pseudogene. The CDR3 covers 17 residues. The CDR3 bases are TGTGCCAGCAGCAAAGTCAGCGGCAGGGGTAAGCATCAGCCCCAGCATTTT. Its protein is CASSKVSGRGKHQPQHF.

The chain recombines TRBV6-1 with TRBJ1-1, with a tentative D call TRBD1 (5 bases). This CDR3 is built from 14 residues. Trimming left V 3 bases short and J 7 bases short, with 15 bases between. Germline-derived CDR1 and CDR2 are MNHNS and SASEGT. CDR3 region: CASSEGQVSFEAFF. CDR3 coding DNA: TGTGCCAGCAGTGAGGGGCAGGTATCATTTGAAGCTTTCTTT.

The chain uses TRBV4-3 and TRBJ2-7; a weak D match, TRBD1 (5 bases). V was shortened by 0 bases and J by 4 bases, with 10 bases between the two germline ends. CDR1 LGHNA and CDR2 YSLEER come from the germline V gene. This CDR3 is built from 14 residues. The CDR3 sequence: CASSQDIQAYEQYF. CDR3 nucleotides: TGCGCCAGCAGCCAAGATATACAGGCTTACGAGCAGTACTTC.

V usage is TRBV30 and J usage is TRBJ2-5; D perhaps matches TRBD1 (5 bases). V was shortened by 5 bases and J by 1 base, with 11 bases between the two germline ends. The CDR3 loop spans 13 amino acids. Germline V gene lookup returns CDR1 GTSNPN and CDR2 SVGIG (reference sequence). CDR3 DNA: TGTGCCTGGTCCAGGGTATCCCAAGAGACCCAGTACTTC. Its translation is CAWSRVSQETQYF.

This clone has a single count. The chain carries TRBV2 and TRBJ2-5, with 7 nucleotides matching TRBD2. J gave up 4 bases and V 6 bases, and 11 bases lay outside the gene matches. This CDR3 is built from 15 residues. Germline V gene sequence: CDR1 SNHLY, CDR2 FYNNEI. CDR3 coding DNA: TGTGCCAGCAGGAAGCGGGATCTGGGGGGAGAGACCCAGTACTTC. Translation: CASRKRDLGGETQYF.

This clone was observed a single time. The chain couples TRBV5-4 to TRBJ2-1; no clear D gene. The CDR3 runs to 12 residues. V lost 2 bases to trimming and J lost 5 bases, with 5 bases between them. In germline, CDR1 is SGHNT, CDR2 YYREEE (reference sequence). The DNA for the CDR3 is TGTGCCAGCAGCTTTCTCGACAATGAGCAGTTCTTC. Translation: CASSFLDNEQFF.

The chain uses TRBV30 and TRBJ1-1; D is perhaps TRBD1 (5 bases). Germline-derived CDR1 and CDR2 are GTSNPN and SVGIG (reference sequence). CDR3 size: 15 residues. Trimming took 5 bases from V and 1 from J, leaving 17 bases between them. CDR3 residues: CAWGSLGAGNTEAFF. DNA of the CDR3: TGTGCCTGGGGATCCTTAGGGGCTGGGAACACTGAAGCTTTCTTT.

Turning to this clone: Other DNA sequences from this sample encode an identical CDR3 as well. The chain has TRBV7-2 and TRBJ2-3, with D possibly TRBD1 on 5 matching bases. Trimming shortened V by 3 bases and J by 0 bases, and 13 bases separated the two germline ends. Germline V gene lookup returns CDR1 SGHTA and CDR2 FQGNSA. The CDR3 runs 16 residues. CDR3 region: CASSLGQEPSTDTQYF. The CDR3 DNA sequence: TGTGCCAGCAGCTTGGGGCAAGAGCCTAGCACAGATACGCAGTATTTT.

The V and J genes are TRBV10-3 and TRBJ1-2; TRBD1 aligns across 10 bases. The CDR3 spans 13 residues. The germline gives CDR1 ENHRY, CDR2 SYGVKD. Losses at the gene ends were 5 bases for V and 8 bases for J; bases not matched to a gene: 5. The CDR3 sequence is CAISPDRGLGYTF. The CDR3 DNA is TGTGCCATCAGTCCCGACAGGGGGCTAGGCTACACCTTC.

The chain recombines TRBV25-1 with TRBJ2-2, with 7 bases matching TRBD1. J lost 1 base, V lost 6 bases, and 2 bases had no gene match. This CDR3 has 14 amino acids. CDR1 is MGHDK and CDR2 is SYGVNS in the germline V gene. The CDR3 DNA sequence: TGTGCCAGCAGCCGGGACAGGAACACCGGGGAGCTGTTTTTT. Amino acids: CASSRDRNTGELFF.

CDR3 region: CAFKERGSTDTQYF. The CDR3 DNA is TGTGCCTTTAAAGAGAGAGGGTCTACAGATACGCAGTATTTT. V is TRBV2 and J is TRBJ2-3; possibly TRBD2 for D (5 bases). Trimming cost V 11 bases and J 3 bases, with 18 bases left between them. The germline gives CDR1 SNHLY, CDR2 FYNNEI. This CDR3 has 14 residues.